The 12 T cell receptor beta chains reported below all come from one sample, sequenced in a study of T cell responses to AZD1222 COVID-19 vaccine. Sequencing used immunoSEQ multiplex PCR; TCRdb keeps in-frame clones, though not all of them. This sample has more than 150,000 clones, with more than 75% found just once. This material consisted of peripheral blood, taken on day 0 of MenACWY control vaccination. The receptors were gathered from an adult in good health.

The genes are TRBV5-1 and TRBJ2-7; D ambiguous. Germline CDR1 is SGHRS and CDR2 is YFSETQ. There are 14 residues in the CDR3. V lost 3 bases, J lost 0 bases, and 10 bases lay in between. The CDR3 loop reads CASSSLRSSYEQYF. The CDR3 DNA sequence: TGCGCCAGCAGCTCCCTCCGCTCCTCCTACGAGCAGTACTTC.

This chain connects TRBV9 to TRBJ2-1, with TRBD2 matching over 7 bases. V shed 0 bases, J shed 3 bases, and the junction held 6 bases outside the gene matches. Germline CDR1 reads SGDLS; CDR2 reads YYNGEE. CDR3 length equals 16 residues. This chain's CDR3 is CASSVDGLADYNEQFF. Here the CDR3 DNA reads TGTGCCAGCAGCGTAGACGGGCTAGCGGACTACAATGAGCAGTTCTTC.

The V call is TRBV23-1, the J call TRBJ1-5, with TRBD1 matching over 8 bases. TRBV23-1 is an ORF for which the function is uncertain. The V and J ends lost 6 bases and 2 bases, in that order; junction bases with no gene match: 9. The CDR3 runs to 16 residues. CDR3: CASSSRETGGNQPQHF. The CDR3 DNA is TGCGCCAGCAGCTCCCGCGAGACAGGGGGCAATCAGCCCCAGCATTTT.

This chain uses TRBV7-9 with TRBJ2-5, with D possibly being TRBD2 (6 bases). Germline assignment: CDR1 SEHNR and CDR2 FQNEAQ (reference sequence). The V and J ends lost 5 bases and 5 bases respectively, with 21 bases between them. The CDR3 is made up of 16 amino acids. The CDR3 spells CASSLPPGLAMETQYF. Here the CDR3 DNA reads TGTGCCAGCAGCCTCCCCCCCGGTCTAGCGATGGAGACCCAGTACTTC.

CDR3 nucleotide sequence: TGTGCCAGCAGACTAAGCGGGGAGGAGATGGACACTGAAGCTTTCTTT. This gives the protein CASRLSGEEMDTEAFF. This chain joins TRBV7-9 and TRBJ1-1; D is uncertain. CDR1 is SEHNR, CDR2 FQNEAQ, per germline (reference sequence). V shed 6 bases and J shed 3 bases, with 20 bases lying between them. CDR3 length equals 16 residues.

The chain combines TRBV28 with TRBJ2-7; TRBD1 matches at 9 bases. The CDR3 extends over 14 amino acids. Germline V gene lookup returns CDR1 MDHEN and CDR2 SYDVKM. The trim removed 5 bases at V and 2 bases at J, leaving 4 bases unmatched. Here the CDR3 reads CASSPGTGPYEQYF. The CDR3 DNA follows: TGTGCCAGCAGTCCCGGGACAGGGCCCTACGAGCAGTACTTC.

The V and J genes are TRBV6-2 or TRBV6-3 and TRBJ2-3; D call uncertain. V lost 2 bases and J lost 2, with 11 bases in between. CDR3 size: 15 residues. Germline V gives CDR1 MNHEY, CDR2 SVGEGT. The CDR3 loop reads CASSYEQLPTDTQYF. CDR3 nucleotides: TGTGCCAGCAGTTACGAACAACTCCCCACAGATACGCAGTATTTT.

The V call is TRBV3-1 (or the pseudogene TRBV3-2), the J call TRBJ2-7, with TRBD2 as a possible D gene (5 bases). V was cut by 3 bases and J by 0 bases, with 18 bases left in between. CDR1 LGHDT and CDR2 YNNKEL come from the germline V gene (reference sequence). The CDR3 totals 17 residues. This CDR3 reads CASSHPDSFGHSYEQYF. Here the CDR3 DNA reads TGTGCCAGCAGCCATCCGGACTCCTTCGGCCACTCCTACGAGCAGTACTTC.

The chain joins TRBV7-9 to TRBJ2-1; 9 bases fit TRBD2. CDR3 length: 18 residues. Germline V gene lookup returns CDR1 SEHNR and CDR2 FQNEAQ (reference sequence). Losses at the gene ends were 5 bases for V and 4 bases for J; bases not matched to a gene: 15. This chain's CDR3 is CASSAESLLAGDYNEQFF. CDR3 bases: TGTGCCAGCAGCGCAGAGAGCCTCTTAGCGGGAGATTACAATGAGCAGTTCTTC.

V usage is TRBV5-1 and J usage is TRBJ1-1; D perhaps matches TRBD1 (5 bases). This CDR3 spans 15 amino acids. Trimming left V 2 bases short and J 1 base short, with 12 bases between. CDR1 and CDR2 (germline): SGHRS, YFSETQ. CDR3 amino acids: CASSLWGNPNTEAFF. As DNA, the CDR3 is TGCGCCAGCAGCTTATGGGGCAACCCGAACACTGAAGCTTTCTTT.

The V and J genes are TRBV7-2 and TRBJ2-7; TRBD2 aligns across 10 bases. V shed 0 bases, J shed 5 bases, and the junction held 4 bases outside the gene matches. Germline-derived CDR1 and CDR2 are SGHTA and FQGNSA. The CDR3 is made up of 15 amino acids. The DNA for the CDR3 is TGTGCCAGCAGCTTAGCGCTAGCGGGAGTAGACGAGCAGTACTTC. It is translated as CASSLALAGVDEQYF.

V gene TRBV10-3 combines with J gene TRBJ1-3; D ambiguous. Trimming took 6 bases from V and 1 from J, leaving 10 bases between them. CDR3 length equals 14 residues. From germline, CDR1 is ENHRY and CDR2 SYGVKD. CDR3 residues: CAISLRQSGNTIYF. The CDR3 coding sequence is TGTGCCATCAGCCTTAGGCAGTCTGGAAACACCATATATTTT.